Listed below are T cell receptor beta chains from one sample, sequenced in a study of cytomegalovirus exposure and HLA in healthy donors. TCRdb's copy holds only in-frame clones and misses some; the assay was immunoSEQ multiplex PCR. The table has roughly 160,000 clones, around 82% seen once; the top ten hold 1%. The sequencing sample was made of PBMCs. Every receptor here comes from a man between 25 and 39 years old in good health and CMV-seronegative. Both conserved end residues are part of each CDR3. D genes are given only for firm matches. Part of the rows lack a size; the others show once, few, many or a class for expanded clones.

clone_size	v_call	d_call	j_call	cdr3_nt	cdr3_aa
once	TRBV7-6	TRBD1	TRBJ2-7	TGTGCCAGCAGCTTGGAGGACAGGGGATGGGAGCAGTACTTC	CASSLEDRGWEQYF
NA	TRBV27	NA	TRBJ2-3	TGTGCCAGCAAACGGAAACAGGGTGCCGGGACCCTGGGCACAGATACGCAGTATTTT	CASKRKQGAGTLGTDTQYF
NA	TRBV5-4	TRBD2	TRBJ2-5	TGTGCCAGCAGCTTAGGTTTAGCGGGAGGAGAGACCCAGTACTTC	CASSLGLAGGETQYF
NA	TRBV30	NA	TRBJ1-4	TGTGCCTGGACTCTGGGGCAGACTAATGAAAAACTGTTTTTT	CAWTLGQTNEKLFF
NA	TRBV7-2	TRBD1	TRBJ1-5	TGTGCCAGCAGCGCCCGGACAGGCTATAGCAATCAGCCCCAGCATTTT	CASSARTGYSNQPQHF
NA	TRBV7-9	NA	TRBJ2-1	TGTGCCAGCAGCTTCTCACCTACCCATGAGCAGTTCTTC	CASSFSPTHEQFF
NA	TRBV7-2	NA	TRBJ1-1	TGTGCCAGCAGGGAACGGCCGGGGGGTGAAGCTTTCTTT	CASRERPGGEAFF
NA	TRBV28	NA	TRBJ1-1	TGTGCCAGCAGTTATCCACGTCGGGTGAACACTGAAGCTTTCTTT	CASSYPRRVNTEAFF
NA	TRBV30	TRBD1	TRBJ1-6	TGTGCCTGGGCGAAGAGGGGGCGCTTGGGTAATTCACCCCTCCACTTT	CAWAKRGRLGNSPLHF
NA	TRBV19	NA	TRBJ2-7	TGTGCCAGTAGCATGCAGGGCTACTTCTACGAGCAGTACTTC	CASSMQGYFYEQYF
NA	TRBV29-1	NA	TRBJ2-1	TGCAGCGTTGGACTACTCTTGTACAATGAGCAGTTCTTC	CSVGLLLYNEQFF
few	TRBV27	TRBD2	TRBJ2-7	TGTGCCAGCAGTCCCGGACTAGCGGCCTACGAGCAGTACTTC	CASSPGLAAYEQYF
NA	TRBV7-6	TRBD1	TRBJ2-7	TGTGCCAGCAGCCTGGGACAGGGGGAGTGGTACGAGCAGTACTTC	CASSLGQGEWYEQYF
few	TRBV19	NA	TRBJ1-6	TGTGCCAGTAGTAGCCAGGCCCAGGATGGTTCACCCCTCCACTTT	CASSSQAQDGSPLHF
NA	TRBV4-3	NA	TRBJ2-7	TGCGCCAGCAGCCCCCAGCTAGGGGTTGTATACGAGCAGTACTTC	CASSPQLGVVYEQYF
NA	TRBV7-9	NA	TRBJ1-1	TGTGCCAGCAGCTTAGTCGGGGGGGGCACTGAAGCTTTCTTT	CASSLVGGGTEAFF
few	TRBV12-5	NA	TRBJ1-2	TGTGCTAGTGCCCCCGGGACTACGCATGGCTACACCTTC	CASAPGTTHGYTF
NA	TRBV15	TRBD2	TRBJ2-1	TGTGCCACCAGCTCCTGGGGCGGGGGGGCAGGCAATGAGCAGTTCTTC	CATSSWGGGAGNEQFF
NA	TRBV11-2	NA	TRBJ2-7	TGTGCCAGCAGCTTGGACAGCCAATACGAGCAGTACTTC	CASSLDSQYEQYF
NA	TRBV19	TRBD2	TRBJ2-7	TGTGCCAGTAGTCTTAAACTAGCGGTCTCCTACGAGCAGTACTTC	CASSLKLAVSYEQYF
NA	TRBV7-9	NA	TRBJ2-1	TGTGCCATTACTAACAGGGTTCCCTACAATGAGCAGTTCTTC	CAITNRVPYNEQFF
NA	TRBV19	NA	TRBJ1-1	TGTGCCAGTAGTATATCGGGGTGGAACACTGAAGCTTTCTTT	CASSISGWNTEAFF
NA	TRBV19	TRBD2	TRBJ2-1	TGTGCCAGTAGTGCCCCGGGACTAGCGAGGTACAATGAGCAGTTCTTC	CASSAPGLARYNEQFF
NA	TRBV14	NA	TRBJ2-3	TGTGCCAGCAGCCAAGATCCCCCGGGAGTGCCAGATACGCAGTATTTT	CASSQDPPGVPDTQYF
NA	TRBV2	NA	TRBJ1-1	TGTGCCAGCAGTGAAAGAGGGGCCGGGGGCACTGAAGCTTTCTTT	CASSERGAGGTEAFF
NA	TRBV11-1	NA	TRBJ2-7	TGTGCCAGCAGCTCCGGACAGAGCGACGAGCAGTACTTC	CASSSGQSDEQYF
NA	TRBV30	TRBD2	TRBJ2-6	TGTGCCTGGAGTGAGCGGGGGTTCAGTGGGGCCAACGTCCTGACTTTC	CAWSERGFSGANVLTF
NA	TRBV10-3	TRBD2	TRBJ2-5	TGTGCCATCAGTGAGTTGGTAGCGGGCGTCCAAGAGACCCAGTACTTC	CAISELVAGVQETQYF
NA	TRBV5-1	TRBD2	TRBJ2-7	TGCGCCAGCAGCAGTAGTCCGGCGGGGGGGTTCACCTACGAGCAGTACTTC	CASSSSPAGGFTYEQYF
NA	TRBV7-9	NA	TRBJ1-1	TGTGCCAGCAGCTTTGGGGAGACTGAAGCTTTCTTT	CASSFGETEAFF
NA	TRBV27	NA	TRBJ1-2	TGTGCCAGCGCCATTCGCGCCGAGTCGTATGGCTACACCTTC	CASAIRAESYGYTF
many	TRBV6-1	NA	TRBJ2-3	TGTGCCAGCAGTGAAGGGTGGCAGGGAAGCACAGATACGCAGTATTTT	CASSEGWQGSTDTQYF
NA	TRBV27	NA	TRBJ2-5	TGTGCCAGCAGTTTATCCGGGTATCCCCAAGAGACCCAGTACTTC	CASSLSGYPQETQYF
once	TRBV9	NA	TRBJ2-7	TGTGCCAGCAGCGTAGCTGGGGGGGCTGGCTACGAGCAGTACTTC	CASSVAGGAGYEQYF
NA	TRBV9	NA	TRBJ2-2	TGTGCCAGCAGCGTAGTACCCCTTAAGGGGACCGGGGAGCTGTTTTTT	CASSVVPLKGTGELFF
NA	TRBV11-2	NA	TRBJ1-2	TGTGCCAGCAGCGTAGTCAGGGCCGCATATGGCTACACCTTC	CASSVVRAAYGYTF
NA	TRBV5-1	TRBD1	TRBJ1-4	TGCGCCAGCAGCTTGAGACAGGGTAATGAAAAACTGTTTTTT	CASSLRQGNEKLFF
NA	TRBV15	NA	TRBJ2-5	TGTGCCACCAGCAGAGATCAAGGGAGGGAGACCCAGTACTTC	CATSRDQGRETQYF
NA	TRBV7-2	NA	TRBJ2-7	TGTGCCAGCAGCGCGTCCTACGAGCAGTACTTC	CASSASYEQYF
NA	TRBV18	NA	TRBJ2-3	TGTGCCAGCTCACCATTCGGTTCTACGGCAGATACGCAGTATTTT	CASSPFGSTADTQYF
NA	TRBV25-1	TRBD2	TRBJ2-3	TGTGCCAGCAGTGTGCTAGCGGGCACAGATACGCAGTATTTT	CASSVLAGTDTQYF
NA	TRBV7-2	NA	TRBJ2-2	TGTGCCAGCAGACTTGAAAACGTTCCCGGGGAGCTGTTTTTT	CASRLENVPGELFF
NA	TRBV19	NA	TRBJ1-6	TGTGCCAGTAGTACTCCCCCGACTGGAAATTCACCCCTCCACTTT	CASSTPPTGNSPLHF
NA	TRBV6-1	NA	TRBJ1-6	TGTGCCCTGGGGCCTCTCTATAATTCACCCCTCCACTTT	CALGPLYNSPLHF
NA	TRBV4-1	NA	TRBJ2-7	TGCGCCAGCAGCCAAGCCCAGACCCGAGGATACGTGCAGTACTTC	CASSQAQTRGYVQYF
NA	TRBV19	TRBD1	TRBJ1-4	TGTGCCAGTGACCCCGGGACAGGGGGAGGAAAACTGTTTTTT	CASDPGTGGGKLFF
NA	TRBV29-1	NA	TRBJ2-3	TGCAGCCAAGCTTCGGCAGATACGCAGTATTTT	CSQASADTQYF
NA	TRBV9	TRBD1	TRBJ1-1	TGTGCCAGCAGCGTAGAGGACAGGGTCACTGAAGCTTTCTTT	CASSVEDRVTEAFF
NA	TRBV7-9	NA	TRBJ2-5	TGTGCCAGCAGCCTCCCAGGTGTGGCTTACGAGACCCAGTACTTC	CASSLPGVAYETQYF
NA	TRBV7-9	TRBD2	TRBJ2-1	TGTGCCAGCAGCCAGGGGACTAGTCGGCTCTATGAGCAGTTCTTC	CASSQGTSRLYEQFF
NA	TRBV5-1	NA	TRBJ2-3	TGCGCCAGCAGCCCGGGACTCCTTCTCGGCACAGATACGCAGTATTTT	CASSPGLLLGTDTQYF
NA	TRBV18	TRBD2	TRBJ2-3	TGTGCCAGCTCACCACCGGGACTAGCGGGGGGGTCGAAAGATACGCAGTATTTT	CASSPPGLAGGSKDTQYF
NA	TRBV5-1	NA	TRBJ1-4	TGCGCCAGCAGCTTGGGAGGGGGTACGAATGAAAAACTGTTTTTT	CASSLGGGTNEKLFF
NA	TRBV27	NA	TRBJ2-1	TGTGCCAGCAGTTTTCTAGCAGATGAAGGGCAGTTCTTC	CASSFLADEGQFF